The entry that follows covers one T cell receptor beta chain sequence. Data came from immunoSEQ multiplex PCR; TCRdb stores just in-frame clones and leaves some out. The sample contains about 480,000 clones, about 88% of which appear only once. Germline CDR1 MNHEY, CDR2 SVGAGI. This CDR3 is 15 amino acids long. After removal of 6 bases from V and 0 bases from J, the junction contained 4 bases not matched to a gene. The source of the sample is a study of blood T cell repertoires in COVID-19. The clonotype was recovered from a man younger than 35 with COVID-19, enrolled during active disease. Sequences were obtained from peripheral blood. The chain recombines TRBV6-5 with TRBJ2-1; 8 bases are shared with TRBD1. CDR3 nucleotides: TGTGCCAGCAGGGGGGACAGGAGCTCCTACAATGAGCAGTTCTTC. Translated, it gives CASRGDRSSYNEQFF.